The 15 T cell receptor beta chains reported below all come from one sample, sequenced in a study of T-cell memory formation after mild COVID-19. In TCRdb, the 5' RACE reads were re-called with MiXCR into one record per CDR3 protein. The sample consists of fewer than 700,000 distinct CDR3 sequences, roughly 18% of them appearing once. The sequenced sample consisted of PBMCs or a T cell subset sorted from them (not recorded which). These receptors originate from an adult woman who had mild COVID-19 (a few samples of this study predate the infection). Cell type and time point are not known.

The gene calls are TRBV7-2 and TRBJ2-7; 8 bases fit TRBD1. The CDR3 sequence is 15 residues long. The germline gives CDR1 SGHTA, CDR2 FQGNSA. The V segment lost 4 bases and the J segment 6 bases; nucleotides outside the gene matches: 11. The CDR3 DNA reads as TGTGCCAGCAGCTCCGGACGGGACAGGATCGGCGAGCAGTACTTC. This codes for CASSSGRDRIGEQYF.

The sample holds many counts of this clonotype. The J gene is TRBJ2-4, the V gene TRBV12-3 or TRBV12-4, with a possible D match to TRBD2 (5 bases). The ends were cut back, 6 bases at V and 8 bases at J, with 20 bases in the middle. This CDR3 is built from 15 residues. Here the CDR3 reads CASRIAHSGLDIQYF. Here the CDR3 DNA reads TGTGCCAGCAGGATAGCACACAGTGGACTGGACATTCAGTACTTC.

Only a few counts were recorded for this clonotype. The chain joins TRBV2 to TRBJ2-7; 9 nucleotides match TRBD1. In germline, CDR1 is SNHLY, CDR2 FYNNEI. This CDR3 is 15 amino acids long. V was pared by 2 bases and J by 2 bases, with 4 bases of the junction left unmatched. This CDR3 reads CASSEMRTGAYEQYF. The CDR3 DNA reads TGTGCCAGCAGTGAAATGCGGACAGGGGCCTACGAGCAGTACTTC. Full variable domain (outside the CDR3, taken from reference TRBV2 and TRBJ2-7): EPEVTQTPSHQVTQMGQEVILRCVPISNHLYFYWYRQILGQKVEFLVSFYNNEISEKSEIFDDQFSVERPDGSNFTLKIRSTKLEDSAMYFCASSEMRTGAYEQYFGPGTRLTVT.

This clonotype was observed a few times. This chain connects TRBV7-9 to TRBJ1-2; possibly TRBD1 for D (5 bases). CDR3 length equals 15 residues. The germline gives CDR1 SEHNR, CDR2 FQNEAQ (reference sequence). Trimming shortened V by 1 base and J by 4 bases, and 13 bases separated the two germline ends. In nucleotides, the CDR3 is TGTGCCAGCAGCTTAGATCCCGGGGGACCCTATGGCTACACCTTC. It translates to CASSLDPGGPYGYTF.

This clonotype was recorded a few times. This chain's CDR3 is CASSSYRDRREQYF. For the CDR3, the DNA is TGTGCCAGCAGTTCGTACAGAGACCGTCGCGAGCAGTACTTC. J is TRBJ2-7 and V is TRBV27, with D unclear. The germline CDR1 and CDR2 sequences are MNHEY and SMNVEV (reference sequence). The CDR3 is 14 residues long. Trimming removed 4 bases at V and 6 bases at J, with 16 bases between.

This clonotype was seen a handful of times. The chain joins TRBV5-1 to TRBJ2-1, with 8 bases identical to TRBD2. V gave up 0 bases and J gave up 7 bases; unmatched junction bases: 9. In germline, CDR1 is SGHRS, CDR2 YFSETQ. The CDR3 covers 16 residues. The CDR3 sequence is CASSLAGRESANEQFF. CDR3 bases: TGCGCCAGCAGCTTGGCCGGGAGGGAGTCTGCGAATGAGCAGTTCTTC.

This clonotype was seen a handful of times. V usage is TRBV20-1 and J usage is TRBJ2-1; 9 nucleotides match TRBD2. The CDR3 runs 16 residues. The germline V gene encodes CDR1 DFQATT and CDR2 SNEGSKA (reference sequence). V lost 6 bases to trimming and J lost 4 bases; unmatched junction nucleotides: 13. Written as DNA, the CDR3 is TGCAGTGCCATCCCCTTGCGGGAGGGCCCGTACAATGAGCAGTTCTTC. It yields the protein CSAIPLREGPYNEQFF.

This clonotype has just a few counts. This rearrangement joins TRBV3-1 to TRBJ2-4; D not resolved. Looked up from germline, CDR1 is LGHDT and CDR2 is YNNKEL (reference sequence). CDR3 length: 16 residues. Trimming pared 4 bases from V and 0 bases from J, leaving 13 bases between. CDR3 DNA sequence: TGTGCCAGCAGCCGAGGTGGTGGCGGAGCCAAAAACATTCAGTACTTC. It translates to CASSRGGGGAKNIQYF. The variable domain in full, with the rest retrieved from reference TRBV3-1 and TRBJ2-4, is DTAVSQTPKYLVTQMGNDKSIKCEQNLGHDTMYWYKQDSKKFLKIMFSYNNKELIINETVPNRFSPKSPDKAHLNLHINSLELGDSAVYFCASSRGGGGAKNIQYFGAGTRLSVL.

This clonotype was picked up many times. The gene calls are TRBV5-5 and TRBJ2-1; 12 nucleotides align to TRBD2. V was pared by 4 bases and J by 2 bases, with 4 bases of the junction left unmatched. From germline, CDR1 is SGHKS and CDR2 YYEKEE (reference sequence). The CDR3 runs to 16 residues. The CDR3 DNA sequence: TGTGCCAGCAGCGCCGGACTAGCGGGGACCTACAATGAGCAGTTCTTC. Its protein product is CASSAGLAGTYNEQFF.

The chain links TRBV2 to TRBJ2-7; D is perhaps TRBD2 (6 bases). This CDR3 region has 13 residues. CDR1 SNHLY and CDR2 FYNNEI come from the germline V gene. The V and J ends lost 3 bases and 3 bases respectively, with 9 bases between them. The CDR3 spells CASSEGGFYEQYF. CDR3 bases: TGTGCCAGCAGTGAGGGGGGATTCTACGAGCAGTACTTC.

CDR3 sequence: CASSPTGDNEKLFF. The CDR3, as DNA: TGTGCCAGCAGCCCCACGGGGGATAATGAAAAACTGTTTTTT. This chain uses TRBV12-3 or TRBV12-4 with TRBJ1-4, with D perhaps TRBD1 (5 bases). The CDR3 sequence is 14 residues long. Trimming pared 6 bases from V and 4 bases from J, leaving 12 bases between.

In its sample, this clonotype was seen a few times. The rearrangement uses TRBV4-1 and TRBJ1-4, with D unresolved. This CDR3 contains 14 residues. The V gene lost 4 bases and the J gene lost 5 bases, with 11 bases spanning the gap. CDR1 is MGHRA, CDR2 YSYEKL, per germline. CDR3 DNA: TGCGCCAGCAGCCCGTGGGAAGAGAATGAAAAACTGTTTTTT. Its protein product is CASSPWEENEKLFF.

The chain carries TRBV24-1 and TRBJ1-5; 10 positions agree with TRBD1. CDR3 length: 15 residues. V shed 3 bases and J 6 bases; nucleotides not matched to a gene: 4. The germline CDR1 and CDR2 sequences are KGHDR and SFDVKD. The CDR3 region has the DNA TGTGCCACCAGTGATGGGACAGGGGAGTTTCAGCCCCAGCATTTT. Amino acids: CATSDGTGEFQPQHF.

This clonotype has more than one count but fewer than ten. This rearrangement joins TRBV21-1 to TRBJ2-7; TRBD2 is the table's D call, not checked against the DNA. TRBV21-1 is described as a pseudogene. The CDR3 length is 18 residues. DNA for the CDR3: TGTGCCAGCAGCGCGAACCTGGGACTAGCGGGCCTTGACTACGAGCAGTACTTC. The encoded protein is CASSANLGLAGLDYEQYF.

In its sample, this clonotype was seen a few times. The chain is built from TRBV7-3 and TRBJ2-6; 7 nucleotides align to TRBD1. Trimming took 2 bases from V and 0 from J; bases not matched to a gene: 10. The germline V gene has CDR1 SGHTA and CDR2 FQGTGA. This CDR3 is 19 amino acids long. The CDR3, as DNA: TGTGCCAGCAGCTTACCAAGGACAGGTGGAAGCTCTGGGGCCAACGTCCTGACTTTC. Amino acid sequence: CASSLPRTGGSSGANVLTF.